This T cell receptor (beta chain) is from a study of control samples from healthy donors and cancer patients. Produced via immunoSEQ multiplex PCR; TCRdb's table is partial and in-frame only. The top ten hold 14% of the sample, which has about 95,000 clones, about 87% seen once. CDR1 and CDR2 (germline): LGHDT, YNNKEL (reference sequence). CDR3 size: 12 residues. V was cut by 1 base and J by 6 bases, with 7 bases left in between. This TCR was recovered from a woman in her 70s in good health. V usage is TRBV3-1 (or the pseudogene TRBV3-2) and J usage is TRBJ2-7; D is unclear. The material sequenced was blood. DNA of the CDR3: TGTGCCAGCAGCCAAGGACTGATCGAGCAGTACTTC. Translated: CASSQGLIEQYF.